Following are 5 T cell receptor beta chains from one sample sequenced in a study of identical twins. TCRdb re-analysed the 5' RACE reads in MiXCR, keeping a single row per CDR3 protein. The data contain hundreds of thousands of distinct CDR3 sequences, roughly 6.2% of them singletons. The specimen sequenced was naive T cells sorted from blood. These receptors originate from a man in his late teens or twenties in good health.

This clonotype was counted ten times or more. DNA for the CDR3: TGTGCCAGCAGACCCGCGGGCTTGGCGGAGGCCGGGGAGCTGTTTTTT. As protein: CASRPAGLAEAGELFF. V usage is TRBV7-6 and J usage is TRBJ2-2, with D perhaps matching TRBD2 (5 bases). The CDR3 runs to 16 residues. Trimming shortened V by 6 bases and J by 6 bases, and 20 bases separated the two germline ends. The germline gives CDR1 SGHVS, CDR2 FNYEAQ.

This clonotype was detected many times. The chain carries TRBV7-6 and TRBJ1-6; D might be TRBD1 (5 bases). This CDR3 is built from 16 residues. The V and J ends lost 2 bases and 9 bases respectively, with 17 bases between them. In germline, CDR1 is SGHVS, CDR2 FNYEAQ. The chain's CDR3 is CASSLSLGGEGSPLHF. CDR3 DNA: TGTGCCAGCAGCTTATCTTTAGGAGGGGAAGGTTCACCCCTCCACTTT.

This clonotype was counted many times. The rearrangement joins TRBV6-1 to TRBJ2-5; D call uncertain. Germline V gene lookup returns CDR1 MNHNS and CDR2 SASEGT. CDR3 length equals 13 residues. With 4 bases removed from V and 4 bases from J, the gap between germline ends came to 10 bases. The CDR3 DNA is TGTGCCAGCAGTGGTTCCGGTGGAGAGACCCAGTACTTC. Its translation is CASSGSGGETQYF.

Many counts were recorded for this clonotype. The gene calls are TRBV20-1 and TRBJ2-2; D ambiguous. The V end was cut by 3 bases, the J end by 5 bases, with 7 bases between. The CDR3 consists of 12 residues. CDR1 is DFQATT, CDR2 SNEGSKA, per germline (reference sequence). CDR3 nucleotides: TGCAGTGCTAGCCAGCCTACCGGGGAGCTGTTTTTT. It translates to CSASQPTGELFF.

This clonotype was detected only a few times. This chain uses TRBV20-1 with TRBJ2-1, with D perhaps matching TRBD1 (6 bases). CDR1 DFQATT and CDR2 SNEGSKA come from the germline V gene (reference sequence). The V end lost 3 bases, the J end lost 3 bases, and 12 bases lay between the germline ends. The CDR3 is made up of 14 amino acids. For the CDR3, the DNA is TGCAGTGCTAGTTTGGACAGAGTCTACAATGAGCAGTTCTTC. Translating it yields CSASLDRVYNEQFF.